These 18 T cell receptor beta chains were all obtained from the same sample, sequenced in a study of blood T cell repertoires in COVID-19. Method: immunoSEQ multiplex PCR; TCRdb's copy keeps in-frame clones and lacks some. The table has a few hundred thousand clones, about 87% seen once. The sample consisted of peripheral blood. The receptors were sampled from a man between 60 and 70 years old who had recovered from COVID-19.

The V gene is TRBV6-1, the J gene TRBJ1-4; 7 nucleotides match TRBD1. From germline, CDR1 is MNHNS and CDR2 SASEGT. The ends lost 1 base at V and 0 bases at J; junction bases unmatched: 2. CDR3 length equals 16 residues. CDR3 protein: CASSEVQGATNEKLFF. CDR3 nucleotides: TGTGCCAGCAGTGAAGTGCAGGGGGCAACTAATGAAAAACTGTTTTTT.

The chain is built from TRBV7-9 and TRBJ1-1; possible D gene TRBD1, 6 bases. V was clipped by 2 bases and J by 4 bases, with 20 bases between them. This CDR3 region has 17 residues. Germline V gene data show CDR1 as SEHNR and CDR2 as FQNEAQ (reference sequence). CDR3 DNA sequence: TGTGCCAGCAGCTTAAGGGCAGGGGAGTATGTAGCCACTGAAGCTTTCTTT. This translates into CASSLRAGEYVATEAFF. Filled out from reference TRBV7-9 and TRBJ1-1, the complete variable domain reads DTGVSQNPRHKITKRGQNVTFRCDPISEHNRLYWYRQTLGQGPEFLTYFQNEAQLEKSRLLSDRFSAERPKGSFSTLEIQRTEQGDSAMYLCASSLRAGEYVATEAFFGQGTRLTVV.

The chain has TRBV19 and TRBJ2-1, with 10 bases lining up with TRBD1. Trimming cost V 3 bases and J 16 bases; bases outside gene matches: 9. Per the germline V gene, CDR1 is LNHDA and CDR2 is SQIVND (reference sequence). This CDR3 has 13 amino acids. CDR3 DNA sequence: TGTGCCAGTAGTATTGACCTGACAGGGGGCAGTTTCTTC. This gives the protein CASSIDLTGGSFF. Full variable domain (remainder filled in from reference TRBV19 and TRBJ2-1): DGGITQSPKYLFRKEGQNVTLSCEQNLNHDAMYWYRQDPGQGLRLIYYSQIVNDFQKGDIAEGYSVSREKKESFPLTVTSAQKNPTAFYLCASSIDLTGGSFFGPGTRLTVL.

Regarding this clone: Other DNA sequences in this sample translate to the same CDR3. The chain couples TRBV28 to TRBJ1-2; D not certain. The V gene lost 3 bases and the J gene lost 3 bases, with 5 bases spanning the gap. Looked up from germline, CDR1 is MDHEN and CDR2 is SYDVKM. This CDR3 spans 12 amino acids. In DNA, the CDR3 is TGTGCCAGCAGTTTGGCCGACTATGGCTACACCTTC. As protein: CASSLADYGYTF.

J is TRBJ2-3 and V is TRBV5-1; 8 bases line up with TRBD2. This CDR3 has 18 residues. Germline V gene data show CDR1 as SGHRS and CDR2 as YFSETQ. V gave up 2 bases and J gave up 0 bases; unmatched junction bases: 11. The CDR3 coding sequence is TGCGCCAGCAGCTTCTCCCGGGCGGGAGGATTTAGCACAGATACGCAGTATTTT. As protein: CASSFSRAGGFSTDTQYF.

The CDR3 loop is CASSFDLNYGYTF. CDR3 bases: TGTGCCAGCAGTTTTGACTTAAACTATGGCTACACCTTC. The chain uses TRBV6-5 and TRBJ1-2; D gene ambiguous. Trimming shortened V by 4 bases and J by 2 bases, and 8 bases separated the two germline ends. Germline assignment: CDR1 MNHEY and CDR2 SVGAGI. The CDR3 sequence is 13 residues long.

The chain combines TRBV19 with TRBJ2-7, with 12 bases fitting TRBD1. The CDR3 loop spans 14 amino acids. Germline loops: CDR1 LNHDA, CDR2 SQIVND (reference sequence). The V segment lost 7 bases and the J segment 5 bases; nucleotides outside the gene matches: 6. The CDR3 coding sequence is TGTGCCAGTACATCGGGACAGGGGGCTGACGAGCAGTACTTC. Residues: CASTSGQGADEQYF.

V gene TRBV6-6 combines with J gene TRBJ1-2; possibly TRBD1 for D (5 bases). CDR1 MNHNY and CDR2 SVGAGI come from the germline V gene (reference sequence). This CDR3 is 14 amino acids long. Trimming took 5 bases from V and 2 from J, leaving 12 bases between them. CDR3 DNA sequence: TGTGCCAGCAGTACGGGCAGGGCCAACTATGGCTACACCTTC. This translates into CASSTGRANYGYTF.

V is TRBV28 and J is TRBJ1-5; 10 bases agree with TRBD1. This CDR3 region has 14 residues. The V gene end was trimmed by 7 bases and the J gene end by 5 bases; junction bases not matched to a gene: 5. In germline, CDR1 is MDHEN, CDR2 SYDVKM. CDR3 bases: TGTGCCAGCACCGACAGGGGGCGGGATCAGCCCCAGCATTTT. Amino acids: CASTDRGRDQPQHF.

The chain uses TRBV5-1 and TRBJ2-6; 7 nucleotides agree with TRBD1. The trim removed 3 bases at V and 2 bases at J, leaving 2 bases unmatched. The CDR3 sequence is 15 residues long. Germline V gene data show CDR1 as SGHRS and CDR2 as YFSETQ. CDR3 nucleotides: TGCGCCAGCAGCTCCACAGGGGCTGGGGCCAACGTCCTGACTTTC. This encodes CASSSTGAGANVLTF.

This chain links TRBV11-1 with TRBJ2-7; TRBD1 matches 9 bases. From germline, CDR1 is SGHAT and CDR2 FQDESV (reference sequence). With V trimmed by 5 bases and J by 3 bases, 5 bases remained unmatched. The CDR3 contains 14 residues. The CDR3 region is CASSPSDRGYEQYF. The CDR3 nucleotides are TGTGCCAGCAGCCCTTCGGACAGGGGCTACGAGCAGTACTTC.

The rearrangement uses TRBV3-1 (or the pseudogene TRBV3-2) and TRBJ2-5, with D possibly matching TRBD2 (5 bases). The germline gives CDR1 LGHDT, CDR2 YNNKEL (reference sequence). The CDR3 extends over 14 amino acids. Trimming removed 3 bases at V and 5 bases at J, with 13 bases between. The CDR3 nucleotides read TGTGCCAGCAGCCAGAGGGCAGTAAGCGAGACCCAGTACTTC. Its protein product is CASSQRAVSETQYF.

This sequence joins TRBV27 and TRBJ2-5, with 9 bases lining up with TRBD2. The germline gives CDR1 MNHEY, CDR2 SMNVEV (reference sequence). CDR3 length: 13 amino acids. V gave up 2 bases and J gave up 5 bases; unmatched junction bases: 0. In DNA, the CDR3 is TGTGCCAGCAGTTTAGCGGGAGGGGAGACCCAGTACTTC. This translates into CASSLAGGETQYF.

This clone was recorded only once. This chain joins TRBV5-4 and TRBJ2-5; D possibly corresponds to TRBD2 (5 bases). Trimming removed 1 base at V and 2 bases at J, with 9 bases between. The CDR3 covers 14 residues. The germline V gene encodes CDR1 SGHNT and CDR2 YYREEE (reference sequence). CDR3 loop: CASSLRESQETQYF. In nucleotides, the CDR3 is TGTGCCAGCAGCTTGAGGGAGAGTCAAGAGACCCAGTACTTC. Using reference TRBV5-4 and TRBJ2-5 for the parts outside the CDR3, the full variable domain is ETGVTQSPTHLIKTRGQQVTLRCSSQSGHNTVSWYQQALGQGPQFIFQYYREEENGRGNFPPRFSGLQFPNYSSELNVNALELDDSALYLCASSLRESQETQYFGPGTRLLVL.

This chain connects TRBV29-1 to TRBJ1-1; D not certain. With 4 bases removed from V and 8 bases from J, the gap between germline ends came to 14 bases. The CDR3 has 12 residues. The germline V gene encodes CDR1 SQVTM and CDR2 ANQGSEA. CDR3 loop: CSVGPPRGEAFF. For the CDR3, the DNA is TGCAGCGTTGGACCCCCACGAGGCGAAGCTTTCTTT.

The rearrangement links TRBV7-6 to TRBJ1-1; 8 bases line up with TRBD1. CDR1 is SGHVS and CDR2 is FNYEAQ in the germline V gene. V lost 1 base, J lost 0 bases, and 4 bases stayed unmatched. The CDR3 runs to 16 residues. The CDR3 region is CASSLGTGSLNTEAFF. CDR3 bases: TGTGCCAGCAGCTTAGGGACAGGGTCTCTGAACACTGAAGCTTTCTTT.

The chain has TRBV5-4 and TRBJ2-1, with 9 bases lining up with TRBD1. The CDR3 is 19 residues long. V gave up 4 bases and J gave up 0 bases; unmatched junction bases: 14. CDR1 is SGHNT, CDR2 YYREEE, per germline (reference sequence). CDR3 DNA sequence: TGTGCCAGCAGCGGAGTTTCTACAGACAGGGGGGCCTCCTACAATGAGCAGTTCTTC. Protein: CASSGVSTDRGASYNEQFF.

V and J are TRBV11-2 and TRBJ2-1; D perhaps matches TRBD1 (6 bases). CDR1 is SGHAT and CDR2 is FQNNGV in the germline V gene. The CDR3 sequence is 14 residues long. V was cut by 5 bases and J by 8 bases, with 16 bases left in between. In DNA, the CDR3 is TGTGCCAGCAGCCTTGGACAGACAGCCGATGAGCAGTTCTTC. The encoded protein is CASSLGQTADEQFF. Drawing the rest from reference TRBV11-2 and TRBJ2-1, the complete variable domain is EAGVAQSPRYKIIEKRQSVAFWCNPISGHATLYWYQQILGQGPKLLIQFQNNGVVDDSQLPKDRFSAERLKGVDSTLKIQPAKLEDSAVYLCASSLGQTADEQFFGPGTRLTVL.